This T cell receptor beta chain was recorded in a study of blood T cells in healthy people across ages. Study-wide results and limits: Donor CMV status was unknown, possibly confounding expanded clonotype changes. With age, beta diversity per million T cells declined roughly linearly, significantly by approximately 40.

Only a few counts were recorded for this clonotype. Its antigen is not known. Trimming cost V 5 bases and J 4 bases; bases outside gene matches: 5. This CDR3 region has 14 residues. Germline assignment: CDR1 MDHEN and CDR2 SYDVKM. Every sample yielded at least 6.5 million isolated PBMCs. Using a J-beta primer mix together with a sample-barcoded 5' primer, a second PCR was run for about 6 to 11 cycles. TCRdb re-called the 5' RACE reads with MiXCR, one entry per CDR3 protein. This sample carries roughly 800,000 distinct CDR3 sequences, about three fifths of them seen once, and the ten largest clones take approximately 23%.

The sequence derives from a man younger than 40 in good health. Input material: blood. The chain links TRBV28 to TRBJ2-5; TRBD1 matches 9 bases. The CDR3 sequence is CASSATGGGETQYF. CDR3 DNA sequence: TGTGCCAGCAGTGCAACAGGGGGCGGAGAGACCCAGTACTTC.